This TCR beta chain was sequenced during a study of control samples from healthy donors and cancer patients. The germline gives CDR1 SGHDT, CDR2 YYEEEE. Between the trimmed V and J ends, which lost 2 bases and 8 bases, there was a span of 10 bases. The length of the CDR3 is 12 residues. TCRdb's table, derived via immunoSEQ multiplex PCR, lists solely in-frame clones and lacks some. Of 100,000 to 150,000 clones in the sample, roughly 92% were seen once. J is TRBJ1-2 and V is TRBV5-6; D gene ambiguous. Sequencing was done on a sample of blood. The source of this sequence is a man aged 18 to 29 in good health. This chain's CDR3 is CASSFPPGGYTF. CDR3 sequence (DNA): TGTGCCAGCAGCTTCCCCCCGGGGGGCTACACCTTC.